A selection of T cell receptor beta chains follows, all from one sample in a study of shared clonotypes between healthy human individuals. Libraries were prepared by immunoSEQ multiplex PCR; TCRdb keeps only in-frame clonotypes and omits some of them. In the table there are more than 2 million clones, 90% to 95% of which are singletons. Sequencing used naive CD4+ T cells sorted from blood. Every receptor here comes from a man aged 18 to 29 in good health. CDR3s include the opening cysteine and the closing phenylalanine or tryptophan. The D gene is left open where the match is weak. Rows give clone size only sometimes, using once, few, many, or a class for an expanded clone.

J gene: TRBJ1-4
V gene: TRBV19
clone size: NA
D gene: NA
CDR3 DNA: TGTGCCAGTAGTTCCGGGAGAATGAATGAAAAACTGTTTTTT
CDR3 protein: CASSSGRMNEKLFF

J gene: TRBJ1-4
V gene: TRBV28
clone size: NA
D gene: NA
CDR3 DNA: TGTGCCAGCAGTTTTGGGCCGGGGACTGAAAAACTGTTTTTT
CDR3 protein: CASSFGPGTEKLFF

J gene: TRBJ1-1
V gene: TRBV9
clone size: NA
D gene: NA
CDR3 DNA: TGTGCCAGCAGCTTAGCTCGTACAATCACTGAAGCTTTCTTT
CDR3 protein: CASSLARTITEAFF

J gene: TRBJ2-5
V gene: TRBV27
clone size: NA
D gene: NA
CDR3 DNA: TGTGCCAGCAGTTCCGGGACTCGGGCACAAGAGACCCAGTACTTC
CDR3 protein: CASSSGTRAQETQYF

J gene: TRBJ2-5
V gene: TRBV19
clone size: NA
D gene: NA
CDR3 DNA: TGTGCCAGTAGTATAGCGGCTAGCGAGGGAGAGACCCAGTACTTC
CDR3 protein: CASSIAASEGETQYF

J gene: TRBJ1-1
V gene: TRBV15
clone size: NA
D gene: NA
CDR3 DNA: TGTGCCACCAGCAGAGACGGGAAGGCAGCTGAAGCTTTCTTT
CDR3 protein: CATSRDGKAAEAFF

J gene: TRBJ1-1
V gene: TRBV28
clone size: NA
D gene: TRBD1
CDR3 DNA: TGTGCCAGCAGTAGACAGGGCTCCACTGAAGCTTTCTTT
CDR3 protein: CASSRQGSTEAFF

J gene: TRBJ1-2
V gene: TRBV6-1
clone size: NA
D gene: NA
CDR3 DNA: TGTGCCAGCAGTGAACAGGGCGGTGGCTACACCTTC
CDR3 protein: CASSEQGGGYTF

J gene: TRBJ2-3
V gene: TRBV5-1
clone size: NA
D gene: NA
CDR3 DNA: TGCGCCAGCAGCTTTGGGACACAGGGCACAGATACGCAGTATTTT
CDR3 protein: CASSFGTQGTDTQYF

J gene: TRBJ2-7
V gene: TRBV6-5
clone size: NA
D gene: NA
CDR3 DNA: TGTGCCAGCAGTCGTGACCCGGCTAGCTCCTACGAGCAGTACTTC
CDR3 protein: CASSRDPASSYEQYF

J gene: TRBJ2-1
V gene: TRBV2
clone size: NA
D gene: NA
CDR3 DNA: TGTGCCACCATGTCCCAACGGGACTTGGAGTTCTTC
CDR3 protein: CATMSQRDLEFF

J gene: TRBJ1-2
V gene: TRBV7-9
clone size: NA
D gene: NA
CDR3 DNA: TGTGCCAGCAGCTTAGGACAACCGGGGATTGGGAACTATGGCTACACCTTC
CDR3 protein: CASSLGQPGIGNYGYTF

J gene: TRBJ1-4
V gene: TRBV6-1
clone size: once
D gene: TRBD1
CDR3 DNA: TGTGCCAGCAGTGCCCCCGGGACAGGGTTGGAAAAACTGTTTTTT
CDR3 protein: CASSAPGTGLEKLFF

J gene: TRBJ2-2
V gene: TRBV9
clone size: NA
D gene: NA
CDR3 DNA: TGTGCCAGCAGCGTGGGACCAGTAGACACCGGGGAGCTGTTTTTT
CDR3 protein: CASSVGPVDTGELFF

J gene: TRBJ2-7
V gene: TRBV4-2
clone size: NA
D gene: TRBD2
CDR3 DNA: TGTGCCAGCAGCCAAGAGGTGCGGGGGGGCTCCGAGCAGTACTTC
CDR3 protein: CASSQEVRGGSEQYF

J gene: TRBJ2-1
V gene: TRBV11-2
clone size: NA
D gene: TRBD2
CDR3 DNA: TGTGCCAGCAGCCAGGGACTAGCGGGGGGAAATGAGCAGTTCTTC
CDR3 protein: CASSQGLAGGNEQFF

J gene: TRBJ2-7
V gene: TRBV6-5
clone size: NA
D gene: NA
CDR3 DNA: TGTGCCAGCGCCGGCGGCTCCTACGAGCAGTACTTC
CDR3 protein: CASAGGSYEQYF

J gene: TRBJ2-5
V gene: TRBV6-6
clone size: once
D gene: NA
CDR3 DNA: TGTGCCAGCACACAGGGTGGGGAGACCCAGTACTTC
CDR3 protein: CASTQGGETQYF

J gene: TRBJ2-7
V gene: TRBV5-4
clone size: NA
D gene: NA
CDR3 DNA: TGTGCCAGCAGCTCCCGACAGACCTACGAGCAGTACTTC
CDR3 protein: CASSSRQTYEQYF

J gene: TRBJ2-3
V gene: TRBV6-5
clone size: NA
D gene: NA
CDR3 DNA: TGTGCCAGCAGTCCCGAGGGAAGGGATACGCAGTATTTT
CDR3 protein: CASSPEGRDTQYF

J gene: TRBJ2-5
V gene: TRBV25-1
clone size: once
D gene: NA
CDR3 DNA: TGTGCCAGCAGTCCCGACAGGCGGGGGAGGGAGACCCAGTACTTC
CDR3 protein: CASSPDRRGRETQYF